The entry below describes one TCR beta chain. V trimming: 7 bases; J trimming: 9 bases; junction bases outside the gene matches: 9. Germline V gene lookup returns CDR1 SNHLY and CDR2 FYNNEI. This CDR3 is built from 15 residues. These data come from a study of cytomegalovirus exposure and HLA in healthy donors. Assay used: immunoSEQ multiplex PCR; TCRdb lists only in-frame clones, some missing. The sample has roughly 190,000 clones; around nine tenths are singletons. V usage is TRBV2 and J usage is TRBJ2-1; 13 bases are shared with TRBD2. The TCR was taken from a man aged 25-45 years in good health and CMV-seropositive. Sequencing was done on a sample of PBMCs. The CDR3 loop reads CASTGTSGEAGEQFF. The CDR3 region has the DNA TGTGCCAGCACCGGGACTAGCGGGGAAGCAGGTGAGCAGTTCTTC.